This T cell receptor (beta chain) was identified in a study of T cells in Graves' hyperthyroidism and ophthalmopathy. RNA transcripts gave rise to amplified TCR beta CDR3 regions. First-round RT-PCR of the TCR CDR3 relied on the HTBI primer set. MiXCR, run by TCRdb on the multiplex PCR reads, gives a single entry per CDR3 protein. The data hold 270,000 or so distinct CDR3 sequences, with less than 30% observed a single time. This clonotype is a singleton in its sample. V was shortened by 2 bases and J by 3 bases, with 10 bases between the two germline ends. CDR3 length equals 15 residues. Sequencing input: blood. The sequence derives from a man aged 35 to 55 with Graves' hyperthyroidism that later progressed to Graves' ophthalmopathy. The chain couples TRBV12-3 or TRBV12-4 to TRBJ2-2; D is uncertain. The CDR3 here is CASSLFPKYTGELFF. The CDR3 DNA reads TGTGCCAGCAGTTTATTCCCTAAATACACCGGGGAGCTGTTTTTT.